These 7 T cell receptor beta chains were all obtained from the same sample, sequenced in a study of patients and donors after allogeneic stem cell transplantation. TCRdb reprocessed the RT-PCR reads with MiXCR, giving one entry per CDR3 protein. The sample holds 95,000 to 120,000 distinct CDR3 sequences, about a third seen once. Sequencing was carried out using blood, either unsorted or a sorted T cell fraction (not recorded which). The receptor source for this set is a human donor who was either an allogeneic HSCT recipient or a stem cell or donor lymphocyte infusion donor (not recorded which). It is not recorded whose cells these are; they may come from a transplant donor.

The chain employs TRBV7-9 and TRBJ2-3; TRBD2 matches at 9 bases. The germline V gene encodes CDR1 SEHNR and CDR2 FQNEAQ (reference sequence). The CDR3 has 16 amino acids. The ends lost 4 bases at V and 2 bases at J; junction bases unmatched: 7. The CDR3 loop is CASSSIAGVITDTQYF. CDR3 nucleotide sequence: TGTGCCAGCAGCTCCATAGCGGGAGTTATCACAGATACGCAGTATTTT.

The V and J genes are TRBV5-1 and TRBJ2-1, with D perhaps TRBD1 (6 bases). The germline V and J ends were trimmed by 7 bases and 0 bases, with 11 bases remaining between them. Germline-derived CDR1 and CDR2 are SGHRS and YFSETQ. The length of the CDR3 is 14 residues. The CDR3 spells CASGRDNSYNEQFF. DNA of the CDR3: TGCGCCAGCGGCCGGGACAACTCCTACAATGAGCAGTTCTTC.

The chain carries TRBV12-3 or TRBV12-4 and TRBJ2-1; maybe TRBD2 (6 bases). Trimming left V 6 bases short and J 3 bases short, with 12 bases between. This CDR3 is built from 14 residues. The CDR3 sequence: CASRNRGNYNEQFF. Here the CDR3 DNA reads TGTGCCAGCAGAAACCGCGGGAACTACAATGAGCAGTTCTTC.

This clonotype was found a few times. The chain uses TRBV20-1 and TRBJ1-5, with D perhaps TRBD1 (5 bases). The CDR3 loop spans 14 amino acids. Deletions cut 1 base from V and 0 bases from J, with 7 bases between. The germline V gene encodes CDR1 DFQATT and CDR2 SNEGSKA (reference sequence). For the CDR3, the DNA is TGCAGTGCTAGAGTAGGGGATAGCAATCAGCCCCAGCATTTT. Translating it yields CSARVGDSNQPQHF.

This clonotype was seen a few times. This chain uses TRBV10-3 with TRBJ1-5, with TRBD1 matching over 8 bases. The germline gives CDR1 ENHRY, CDR2 SYGVKD. This CDR3 comprises 14 residues. With V trimmed by 4 bases and J by 1 base, 0 bases remained unmatched. The CDR3 nucleotides read TGTGCCATCAGTGGACAGGGGAGCAATCAGCCCCAGCATTTT. Translating gives CAISGQGSNQPQHF.

The V and J genes are TRBV29-1 and TRBJ2-7, with D unresolved. From germline, CDR1 is SQVTM and CDR2 ANQGSEA. The CDR3 has 11 residues. The ends were cut back, 2 bases at V and 6 bases at J, with 8 bases in the middle. CDR3 DNA sequence: TGCAGCGTTGAATCTCTTTCCGAGCAGTACTTC. Encoded protein: CSVESLSEQYF.

The sample holds one count of this clonotype. This chain links TRBV6-2 or TRBV6-3 with TRBJ2-7; D gene unclear. This CDR3 comprises 11 residues. The ends were cut back, 6 bases at V and 6 bases at J, with 9 bases in the middle. The germline gives CDR1 MNHEY, CDR2 SVGEGT. The CDR3 bases are TGTGCCAGCAGCAGCGACGCCGAGCAGTACTTC. This codes for CASSSDAEQYF.